This TCR beta chain derives from a study of T cell repertoires in cytomegalovirus infection. For the study at large: In public TCR beta signatures, there were indications of both CMV infection and matching HLA type.

With respect to this clonotype: Its antigen remains unidentified.

The CDR3 runs to 15 residues. Germline V gene lookup returns CDR1 SNHLY and CDR2 FYNNEI. V lost 3 bases, J lost 3 bases, and 5 bases stayed unmatched. TCRdb fed the reads into MiXCR, producing one record per CDR3 protein. This table has about 570,000 distinct CDR3 sequences, 40% appearing once. The chain links TRBV2 to TRBJ2-7; the match to TRBD1 covers 10 bases. This TCR was sampled from a human donor in good health (CMV status not recorded). Some clones in this sample may be carry-over from other donors' samples. Here the sequenced sample was cultured PBMCs, taken from culture after CMV antigen stimulation. CDR3 in amino acids: CASSDTGDRGYEQYF. The CDR3 DNA reads as TGTGCCAGCAGTGACACGGGGGACAGGGGCTACGAGCAGTACTTC. The full variable domain, in which reference TRBV2 and TRBJ2-7 provide the parts outside the CDR3, is EPEVTQTPSHQVTQMGQEVILRCVPISNHLYFYWYRQILGQKVEFLVSFYNNEISEKSEIFDDQFSVERPDGSNFTLKIRSTKLEDSAMYFCASSDTGDRGYEQYFGPGTRLTVT.